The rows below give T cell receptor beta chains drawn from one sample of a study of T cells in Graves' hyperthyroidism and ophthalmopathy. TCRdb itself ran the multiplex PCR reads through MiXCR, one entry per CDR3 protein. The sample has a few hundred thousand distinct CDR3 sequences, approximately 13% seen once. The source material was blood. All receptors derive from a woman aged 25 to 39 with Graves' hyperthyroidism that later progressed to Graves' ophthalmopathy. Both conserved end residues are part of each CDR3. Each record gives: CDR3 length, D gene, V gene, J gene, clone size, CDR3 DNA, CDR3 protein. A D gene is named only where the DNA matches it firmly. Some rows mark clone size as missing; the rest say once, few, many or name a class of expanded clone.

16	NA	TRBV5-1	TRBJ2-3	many	TGCGCCAGCAGCTTCCCCGGGGGACTCCCCACAGATACGCAGTATTTT	CASSFPGGLPTDTQYF
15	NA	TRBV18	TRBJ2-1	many	TGTGCCAGCTCACCCCAAGAGGGAGTAGGTAATGAGCAGTTCTTC	CASSPQEGVGNEQFF
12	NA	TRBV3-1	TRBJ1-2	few	TGTGCCAGCAGCCAAGATATCTCCTCATACACCTTC	CASSQDISSYTF
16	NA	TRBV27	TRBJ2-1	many	TGTGCCAGCAGTCCCCTGGGCGGAAGCTCCTACAATGAGCAGTTCTTC	CASSPLGGSSYNEQFF
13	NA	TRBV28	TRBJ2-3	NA	TGTGCCAGCACCTTGGTGGGCACAGATACGCAGTATTTT	CASTLVGTDTQYF
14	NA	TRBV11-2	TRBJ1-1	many	TGTGCCAGCAGCCCGCGTATGGAGAACACTGAAGCTTTCTTT	CASSPRMENTEAFF
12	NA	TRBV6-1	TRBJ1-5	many	TGTGCCAGCAGTGATTGGGGCCAGCCCCAGCATTTT	CASSDWGQPQHF
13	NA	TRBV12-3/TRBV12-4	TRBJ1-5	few	TGTGCCAGCAGTCTCAGACCAAATCAGCCCCAGCATTTT	CASSLRPNQPQHF
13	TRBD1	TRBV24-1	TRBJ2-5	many	TGTGCCACCAGTATAGCAGGGGGAGAGACCCAGTACTTC	CATSIAGGETQYF
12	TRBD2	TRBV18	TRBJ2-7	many	TGTGCCAGCTCAGTCAGACTAGCGGAGCAGTACTTC	CASSVRLAEQYF
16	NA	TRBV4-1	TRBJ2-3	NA	TGCGCCAGCAGCCAAGATCCGTCAAAGGGGACAGATACGCAGTATTTT	CASSQDPSKGTDTQYF
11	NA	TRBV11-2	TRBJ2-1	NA	TGTGCCAGCAGCCACCAACCTGAGCAGTTCTTC	CASSHQPEQFF
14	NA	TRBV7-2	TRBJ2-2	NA	TGTGCCAGCAGCAATAGCATGGGCGGCGGGGAGCTGTTTTTT	CASSNSMGGGELFF
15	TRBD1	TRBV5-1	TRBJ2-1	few	TGCGCCAGCAGCTCGGGACAGGGGGCAGACAATGAGCAGTTCTTC	CASSSGQGADNEQFF
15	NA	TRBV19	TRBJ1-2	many	TGTGCCAGTAGTATAGCTCCGAACGATGGAGGTGGCTACACCTTC	CASSIAPNDGGGYTF
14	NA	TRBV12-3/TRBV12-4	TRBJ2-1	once	TGTGCCAGCAGTATGGGGTCTATACACAATGAGCAGTTCTTC	CASSMGSIHNEQFF
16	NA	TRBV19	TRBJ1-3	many	TGTGCCAGTAGTATAGGGGTCCCGAGCTCTGGAAACACCATATATTTT	CASSIGVPSSGNTIYF
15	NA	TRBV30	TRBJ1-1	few	TGTGCCTGGAGTGTAAGTAAGTTAGGGGACACTGAAGCTTTCTTT	CAWSVSKLGDTEAFF
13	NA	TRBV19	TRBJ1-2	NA	TGTGCCTCCCGGGACAACAGTAACTATGGCTACACCTTC	CASRDNSNYGYTF
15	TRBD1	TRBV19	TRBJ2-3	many	TGTGCCAGCGCGAAGACAGGGGAAAGGCCAGATACGCAGTATTTT	CASAKTGERPDTQYF
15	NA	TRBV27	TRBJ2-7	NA	TGTGCCAGCAGTGTACTGGAGGGCCAAGTCTACGAGCAGTACTTC	CASSVLEGQVYEQYF
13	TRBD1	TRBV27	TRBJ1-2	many	TGTGCCAGCAGTAAAGGACAGGGCTATGGCTACACCTTC	CASSKGQGYGYTF
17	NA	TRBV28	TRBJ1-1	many	TGTGCCAGCAGTTTAGGGGACATAATCGGGGGGAGCACTGAAGCTTTCTTT	CASSLGDIIGGSTEAFF
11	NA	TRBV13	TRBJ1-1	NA	TGTGCCAGCAGCCGGGGGCCTCCGGCTTTCTTT	CASSRGPPAFF
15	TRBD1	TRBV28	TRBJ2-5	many	TGTGCCAGCAGTCCCATGTCGACAGGGGGCGGAAGGGTACACTTC	CASSPMSTGGGRVHF
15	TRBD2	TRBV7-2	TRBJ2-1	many	TGTGCCAGCAGTCAGGGACTACGCTCCTACAATGAGCAGTTCTTC	CASSQGLRSYNEQFF
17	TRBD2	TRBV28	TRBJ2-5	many	TGTGCCAGCAGCCGACCGGGACTAGCGGGAGTAGGAGAGACCCAGTACTTC	CASSRPGLAGVGETQYF
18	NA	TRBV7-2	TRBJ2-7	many	TGTGCCAGCAGCTCAGTATTGGTAGCGGAGTTGTATACCTACGAGCAGTACTTC	CASSSVLVAELYTYEQYF
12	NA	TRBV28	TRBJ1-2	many	TGTGCCAGCAGCACAGGGCGTGATGGCTACACCTTC	CASSTGRDGYTF
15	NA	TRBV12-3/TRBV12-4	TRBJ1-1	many	TGTGCCAGCAGTGTTCTTGGGCCGGGTGGCACTGAAGCTTTCTTT	CASSVLGPGGTEAFF
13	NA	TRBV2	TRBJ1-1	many	TGTGCCAGCAGTGATGGAGGGGGCACTGAAGCTTTCTTT	CASSDGGGTEAFF
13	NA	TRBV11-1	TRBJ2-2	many	TGTGCCAGCAGCTTACCAGGGCCCGGGGAGCTGTTTTTT	CASSLPGPGELFF
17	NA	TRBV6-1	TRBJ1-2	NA	TGTGCCAGCAGCGGGGGGGGGGGGGGGGGCGGTCTAGGCGGCTACACCTTC	CASSGGGGGGGLGGYTF
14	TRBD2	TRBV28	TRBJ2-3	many	TGTGCCATTACCGGGACTAGCGGCACAGATACGCAGTATTTT	CAITGTSGTDTQYF
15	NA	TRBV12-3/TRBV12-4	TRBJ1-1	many	TGTGCCAGCGAAAAGGCCCAAGGCCTGGGCGCTGAAGCTTTCTTT	CASEKAQGLGAEAFF
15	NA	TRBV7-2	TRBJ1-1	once	TGTGCCAGCAGCTTGGACAGCTTAAACCTGAGAGAGGCTTTCTTT	CASSLDSLNLREAFF
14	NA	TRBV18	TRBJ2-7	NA	TGTGCCAGCTCATTCCGGGACAACTCCTACGAGCAGTACTTC	CASSFRDNSYEQYF
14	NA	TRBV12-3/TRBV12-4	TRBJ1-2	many	TGTGCCAGCAGTTTCGGACTGCCCAACTATGGCTACACCTTC	CASSFGLPNYGYTF